The entry that follows covers one T cell receptor (beta chain) sequence. The sample originates from a study of blood T cell repertoires in COVID-19. Study-wide background: Both acute and convalescent COVID-19 samples were obtained from the United States, Italy and Spain. PBMCs, B-cell-depleted T cells, or T cells were the source of the cDNA or gDNA that made up the material.

V trimming: 5 bases; J trimming: 1 base; junction bases outside the gene matches: 12. CDR1 is LNHDA, CDR2 SQIVND, per germline (reference sequence). This CDR3 has 17 residues. As processed by the authors: For nucleated cells, counts were estimated from reference gene primer amplification. The repertoire was sequenced with immunoSEQ multiplex PCR; TCRdb's copy has only in-frame clones and lacks some. That table supplies the V and J calls and clone size; D and trimming were determined from the DNA. Of over 100,000 clones in the sample, about 85% were seen once. The origin of this receptor is a man of 80 years or more with acute or convalescent COVID-19. Sequencing was carried out using peripheral blood. The J gene is TRBJ1-1, the V gene TRBV19, with 8 positions matching TRBD1. CDR3 coding DNA: TGTGCCAGTAGTGCAGACAGGGGCCTTTGGCAGAACACTGAAGCTTTCTTT. Its translation is CASSADRGLWQNTEAFF.